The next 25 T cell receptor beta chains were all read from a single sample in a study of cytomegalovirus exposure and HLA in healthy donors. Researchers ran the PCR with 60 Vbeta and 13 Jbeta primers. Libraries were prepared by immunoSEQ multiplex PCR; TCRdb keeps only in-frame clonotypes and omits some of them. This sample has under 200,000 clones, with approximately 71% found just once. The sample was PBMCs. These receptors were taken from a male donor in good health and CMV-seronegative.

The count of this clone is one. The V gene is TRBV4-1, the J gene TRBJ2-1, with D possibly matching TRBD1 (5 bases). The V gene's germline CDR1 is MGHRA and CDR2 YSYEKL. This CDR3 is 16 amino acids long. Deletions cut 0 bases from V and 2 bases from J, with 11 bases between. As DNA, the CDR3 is TGCGCCAGCAGCCAAGACAGGGTCGAGGCCTACAATGAGCAGTTCTTC. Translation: CASSQDRVEAYNEQFF.

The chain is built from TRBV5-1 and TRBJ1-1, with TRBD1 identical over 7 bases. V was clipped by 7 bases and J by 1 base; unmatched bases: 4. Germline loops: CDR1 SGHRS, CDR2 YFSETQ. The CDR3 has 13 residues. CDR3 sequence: CASCGQANTEAFF. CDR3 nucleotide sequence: TGCGCCAGCTGCGGACAGGCGAACACTGAAGCTTTCTTT.

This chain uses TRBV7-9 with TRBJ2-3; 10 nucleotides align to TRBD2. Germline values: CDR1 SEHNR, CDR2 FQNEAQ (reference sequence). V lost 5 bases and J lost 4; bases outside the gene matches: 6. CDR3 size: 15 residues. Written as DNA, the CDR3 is TGTGCCAGCAGCCAAGAAGCGGGAGGGCCAGATACGCAGTATTTT. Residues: CASSQEAGGPDTQYF.

CDR3 DNA: TGTGCCAGCAGACAAAACCAACAGGGGGCTTACGAGCAGTACTTC. Protein: CASRQNQQGAYEQYF. J is TRBJ2-7 and V is TRBV4-2; TRBD1 matches at 9 bases. Trimming cost V 6 bases and J 4 bases; bases outside gene matches: 10. The CDR3 spans 15 residues. CDR1 LGHNA and CDR2 YNFKEQ come from the germline V gene.

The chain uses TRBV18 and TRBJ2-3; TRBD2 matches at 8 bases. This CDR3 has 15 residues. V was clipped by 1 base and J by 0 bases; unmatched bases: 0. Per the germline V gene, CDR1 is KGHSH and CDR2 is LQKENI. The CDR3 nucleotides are TGTGCCAGCTCACCACAGCGGGGGAGCACAGATACGCAGTATTTT. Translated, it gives CASSPQRGSTDTQYF.

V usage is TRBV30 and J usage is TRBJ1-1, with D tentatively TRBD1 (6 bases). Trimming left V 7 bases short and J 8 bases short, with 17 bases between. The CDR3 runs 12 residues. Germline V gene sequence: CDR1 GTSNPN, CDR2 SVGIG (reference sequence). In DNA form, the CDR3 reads TGTGCCTCCAGCACAGGGCCACGGGAAGCTTTCTTT. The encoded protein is CASSTGPREAFF.

The CDR3 bases are TGTGCCAGCAGCAAAGTCACGGCTAGCGGTATCTACGAGCAGTACTTC. It encodes CASSKVTASGIYEQYF. The chain is built from TRBV21-1 and TRBJ2-7; no DNA check was done on the table's D call, TRBD2. TRBV21-1 constitutes a pseudogene. This CDR3 spans 16 amino acids.

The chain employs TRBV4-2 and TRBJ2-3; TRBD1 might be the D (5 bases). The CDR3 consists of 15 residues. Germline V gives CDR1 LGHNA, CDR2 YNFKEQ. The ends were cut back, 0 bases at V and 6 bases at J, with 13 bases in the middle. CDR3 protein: CASSQDGQSGDTQYF. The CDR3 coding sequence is TGTGCCAGCAGCCAAGACGGACAAAGTGGGGATACGCAGTATTTT.

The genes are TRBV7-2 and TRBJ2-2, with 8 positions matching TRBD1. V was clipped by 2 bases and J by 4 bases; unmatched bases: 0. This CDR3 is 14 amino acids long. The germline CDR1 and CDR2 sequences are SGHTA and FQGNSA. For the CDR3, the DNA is TGTGCCAGCAGCTTAACAGGGGGCACCGGGGAGCTGTTTTTT. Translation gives CASSLTGGTGELFF.

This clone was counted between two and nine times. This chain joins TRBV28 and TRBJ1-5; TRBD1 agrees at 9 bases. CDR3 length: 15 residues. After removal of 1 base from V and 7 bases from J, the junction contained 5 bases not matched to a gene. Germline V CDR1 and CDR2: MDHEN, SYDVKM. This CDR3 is CASSLLGDRDQPQHF. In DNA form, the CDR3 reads TGTGCCAGCAGTTTATTGGGGGACAGGGACCAGCCCCAGCATTTT.

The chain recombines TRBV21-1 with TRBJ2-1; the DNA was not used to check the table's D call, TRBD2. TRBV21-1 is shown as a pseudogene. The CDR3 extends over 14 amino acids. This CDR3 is CASGAGGLYNEQFF. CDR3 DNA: TGTGCCAGCGGGGCGGGAGGTTTGTACAATGAGCAGTTCTTC.

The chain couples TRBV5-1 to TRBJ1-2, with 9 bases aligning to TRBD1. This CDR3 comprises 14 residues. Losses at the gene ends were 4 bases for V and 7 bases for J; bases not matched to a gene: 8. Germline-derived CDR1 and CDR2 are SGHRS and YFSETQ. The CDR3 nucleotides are TGCGCCAGCAGCCCTACAGGGGGCAGCGTTGGCTACACCTTC. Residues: CASSPTGGSVGYTF. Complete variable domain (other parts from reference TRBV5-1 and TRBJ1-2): KAGVTQTPRYLIKTRGQQVTLSCSPISGHRSVSWYQQTPGQGLQFLFEYFSETQRNKGNFPGRFSGRQFSNSRSEMNVSTLELGDSALYLCASSPTGGSVGYTFGSGTRLTVV.

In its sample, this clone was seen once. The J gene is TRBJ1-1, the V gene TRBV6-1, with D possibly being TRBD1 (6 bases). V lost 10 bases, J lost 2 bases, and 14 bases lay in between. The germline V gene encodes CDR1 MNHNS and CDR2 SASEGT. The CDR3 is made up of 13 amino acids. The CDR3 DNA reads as TGTGCCACCGGAGGACAGATTAACACTGAAGCTTTCTTT. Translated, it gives CATGGQINTEAFF.

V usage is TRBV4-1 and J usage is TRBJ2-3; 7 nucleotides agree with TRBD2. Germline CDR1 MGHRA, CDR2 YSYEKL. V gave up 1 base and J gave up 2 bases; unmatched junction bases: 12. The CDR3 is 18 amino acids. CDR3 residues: CASSQGKPSGATTDTQYF. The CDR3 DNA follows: TGCGCCAGCAGCCAAGGGAAGCCCAGCGGGGCAACCACAGATACGCAGTATTTT.

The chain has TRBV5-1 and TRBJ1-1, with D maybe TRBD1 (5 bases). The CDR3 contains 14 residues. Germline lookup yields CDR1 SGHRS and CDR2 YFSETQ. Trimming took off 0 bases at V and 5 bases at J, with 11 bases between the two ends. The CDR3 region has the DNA TGCGCCAGCAGCTTGGAATCGGGGGGGACTGAAGCTTTCTTT. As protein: CASSLESGGTEAFF.

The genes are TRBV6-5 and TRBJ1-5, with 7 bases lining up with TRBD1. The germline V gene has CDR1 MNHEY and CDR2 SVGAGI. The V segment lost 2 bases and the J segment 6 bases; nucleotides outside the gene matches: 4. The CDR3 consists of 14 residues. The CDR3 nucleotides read TGTGCCAGCAGTTACACCAGACAGGGTCAGCCCCAGCATTTT. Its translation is CASSYTRQGQPQHF.

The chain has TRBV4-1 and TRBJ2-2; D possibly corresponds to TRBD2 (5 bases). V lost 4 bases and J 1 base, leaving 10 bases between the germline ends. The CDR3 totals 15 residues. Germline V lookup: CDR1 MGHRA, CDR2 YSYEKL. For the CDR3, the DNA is TGCGCCAGCAGCCCCGAGGCGGGGAACACCGGGGAGCTGTTTTTT. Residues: CASSPEAGNTGELFF.

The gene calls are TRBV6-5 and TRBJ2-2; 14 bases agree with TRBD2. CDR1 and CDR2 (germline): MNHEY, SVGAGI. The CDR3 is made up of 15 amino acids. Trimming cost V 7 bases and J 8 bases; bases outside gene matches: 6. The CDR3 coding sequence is TGTGCCAGCACCGGACTAGCGGGAGGTAGGGGGGAGCTGTTTTTT. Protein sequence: CASTGLAGGRGELFF.

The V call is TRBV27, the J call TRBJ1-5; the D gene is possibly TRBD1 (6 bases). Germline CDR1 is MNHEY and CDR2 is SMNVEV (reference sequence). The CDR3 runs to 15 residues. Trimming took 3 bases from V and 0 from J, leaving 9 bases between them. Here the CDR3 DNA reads TGTGCCAGCAGTTTGGACAGCGATAGCAATCAGCCCCAGCATTTT. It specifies CASSLDSDSNQPQHF.

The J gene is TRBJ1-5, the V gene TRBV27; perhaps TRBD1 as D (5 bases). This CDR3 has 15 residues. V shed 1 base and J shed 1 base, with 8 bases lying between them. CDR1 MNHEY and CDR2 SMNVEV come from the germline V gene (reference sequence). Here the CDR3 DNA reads TGTGCCAGCAGTTTATGGGGCCCCAGCAATCAGCCCCAGCATTTT. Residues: CASSLWGPSNQPQHF.

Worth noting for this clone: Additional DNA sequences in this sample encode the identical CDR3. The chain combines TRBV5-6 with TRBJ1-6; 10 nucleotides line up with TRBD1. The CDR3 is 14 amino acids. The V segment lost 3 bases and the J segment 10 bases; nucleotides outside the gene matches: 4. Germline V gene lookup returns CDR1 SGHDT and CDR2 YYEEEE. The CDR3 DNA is TGTGCCAGCAGCTCTGACAGGGGGCGATCACCCCTCCACTTT. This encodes CASSSDRGRSPLHF.

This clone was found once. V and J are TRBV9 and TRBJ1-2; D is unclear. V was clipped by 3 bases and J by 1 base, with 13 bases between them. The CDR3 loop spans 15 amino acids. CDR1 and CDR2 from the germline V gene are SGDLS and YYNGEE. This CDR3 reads CASSAQMKINYGYTF. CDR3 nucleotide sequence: TGTGCCAGCAGCGCTCAGATGAAAATTAACTATGGCTACACCTTC.

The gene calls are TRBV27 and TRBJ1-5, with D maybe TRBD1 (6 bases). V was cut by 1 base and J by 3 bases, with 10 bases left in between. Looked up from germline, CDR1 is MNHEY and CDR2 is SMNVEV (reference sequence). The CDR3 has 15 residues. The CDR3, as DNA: TGTGCCAGCAGTTTATTTACAGGGAACAATCAGCCCCAGCATTTT. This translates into CASSLFTGNNQPQHF.

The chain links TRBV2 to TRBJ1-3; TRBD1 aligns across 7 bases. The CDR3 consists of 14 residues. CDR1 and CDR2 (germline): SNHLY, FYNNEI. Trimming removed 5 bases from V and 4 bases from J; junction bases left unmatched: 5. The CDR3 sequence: CASSQTGVGNTIYF. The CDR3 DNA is TGTGCCAGCAGTCAAACAGGGGTCGGAAACACCATATATTTT.

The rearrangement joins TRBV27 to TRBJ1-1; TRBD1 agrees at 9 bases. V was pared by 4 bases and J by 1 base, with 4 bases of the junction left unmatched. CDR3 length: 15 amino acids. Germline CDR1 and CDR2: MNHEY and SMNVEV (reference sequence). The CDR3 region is CASSWDRVRNTEAFF. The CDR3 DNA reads TGTGCCAGCAGTTGGGACAGGGTTAGGAACACTGAAGCTTTCTTT.